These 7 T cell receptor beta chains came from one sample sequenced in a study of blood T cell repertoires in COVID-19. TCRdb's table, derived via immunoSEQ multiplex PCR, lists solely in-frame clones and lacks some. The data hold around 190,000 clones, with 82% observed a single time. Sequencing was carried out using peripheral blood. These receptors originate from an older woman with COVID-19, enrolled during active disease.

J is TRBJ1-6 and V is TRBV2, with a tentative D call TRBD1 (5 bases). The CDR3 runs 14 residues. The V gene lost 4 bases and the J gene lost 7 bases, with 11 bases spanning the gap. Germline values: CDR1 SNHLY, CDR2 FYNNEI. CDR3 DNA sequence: TGTGCCAGCAGTGGGGGCCGTCGCAATTCACCCCTCCACTTT. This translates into CASSGGRRNSPLHF.

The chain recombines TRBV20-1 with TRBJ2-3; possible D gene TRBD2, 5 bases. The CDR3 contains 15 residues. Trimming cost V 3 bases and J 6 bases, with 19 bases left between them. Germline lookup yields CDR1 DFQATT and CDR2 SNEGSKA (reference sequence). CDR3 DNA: TGCAGTGCTAGTAGGACGGGGATTGCCGTGGATACGCAGTATTTT. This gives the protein CSASRTGIAVDTQYF.

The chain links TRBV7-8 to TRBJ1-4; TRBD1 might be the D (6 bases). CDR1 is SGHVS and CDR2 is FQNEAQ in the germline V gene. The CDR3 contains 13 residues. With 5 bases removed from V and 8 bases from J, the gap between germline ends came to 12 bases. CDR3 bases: TGTGCCAGCAGCGGTCGGACAGCCGAAAAACTGTTTTTT. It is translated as CASSGRTAEKLFF.

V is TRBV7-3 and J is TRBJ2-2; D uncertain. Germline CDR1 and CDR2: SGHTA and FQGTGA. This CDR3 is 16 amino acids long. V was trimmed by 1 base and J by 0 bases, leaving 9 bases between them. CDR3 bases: TGTGCCAGCAGCTTAAACCGGGTCGCGAACACCGGGGAGCTGTTTTTT. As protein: CASSLNRVANTGELFF.

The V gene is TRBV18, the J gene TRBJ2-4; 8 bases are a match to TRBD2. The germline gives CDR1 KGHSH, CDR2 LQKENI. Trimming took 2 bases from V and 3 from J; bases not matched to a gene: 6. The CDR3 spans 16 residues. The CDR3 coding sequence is TGTGCCAGCTCACCATCGAGCGGGGGTGGCAAAAACATTCAGTACTTC. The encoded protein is CASSPSSGGGKNIQYF.

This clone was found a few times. Here the CDR3 DNA reads TGTGCCAGCAGGCGACTAGCGGCTACCTACAATGAGCAGTTCTTC. Encoded protein: CASRRLAATYNEQFF. V is TRBV2 and J is TRBJ2-1, with TRBD2 matching over 9 bases. This CDR3 is built from 15 residues. Germline lookup yields CDR1 SNHLY and CDR2 FYNNEI. The V segment lost 6 bases and the J segment 2 bases; nucleotides outside the gene matches: 5.

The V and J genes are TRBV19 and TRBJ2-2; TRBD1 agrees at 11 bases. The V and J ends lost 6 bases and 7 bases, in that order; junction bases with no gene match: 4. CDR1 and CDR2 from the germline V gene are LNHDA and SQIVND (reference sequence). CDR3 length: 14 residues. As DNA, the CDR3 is TGTGCCAGTAGCTGGACAGGGGGCGGCGGGGAGCTGTTTTTT. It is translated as CASSWTGGGGELFF.